These 14 T cell receptor beta chains were all obtained from the same sample, sequenced in a study of blood T cell repertoires in COVID-19. TCRdb keeps only in-frame clones here, not all; method: immunoSEQ multiplex PCR. The profile shows 80,000 to 100,000 clones, less than 85% of them singletons. Sequencing used peripheral blood. The receptor set was obtained from a man aged 65-85 years with active or convalescent COVID-19.

The chain links TRBV23-1 to TRBJ2-7; 10 bases align to TRBD1. TRBV23-1 is marked as an open reading frame, function uncertain. The V segment lost 7 bases and the J segment 2 bases; nucleotides outside the gene matches: 23. The CDR3 is 20 residues long. In nucleotides, the CDR3 is TGCGCCAGCAACACAAATGGGGCGGGACAGGGGAATTCGGTGGCCTACGAGCAGTACTTC. Translated, it gives CASNTNGAGQGNSVAYEQYF.

This clone appeared a few times. The chain has TRBV7-9 and TRBJ1-1, with D perhaps TRBD1 (6 bases). The germline V and J ends were trimmed by 0 bases and 4 bases, with 15 bases remaining between them. The CDR3 is 16 amino acids. CDR1 is SEHNR and CDR2 is FQNEAQ in the germline V gene (reference sequence). The DNA for the CDR3 is TGTGCCAGCAGCTTAGCGAGGACAGACGGGGTCACTGAAGCTTTCTTT. Its translation is CASSLARTDGVTEAFF. Complete variable domain (other parts from reference TRBV7-9 and TRBJ1-1): DTGVSQNPRHKITKRGQNVTFRCDPISEHNRLYWYRQTLGQGPEFLTYFQNEAQLEKSRLLSDRFSAERPKGSFSTLEIQRTEQGDSAMYLCASSLARTDGVTEAFFGQGTRLTVV.

The rearrangement links TRBV3-1 (or the pseudogene TRBV3-2) to TRBJ2-5; a possible D gene is TRBD2 (5 bases). With 1 base removed from V and 3 bases from J, the gap between germline ends came to 12 bases. CDR1 is LGHDT, CDR2 YNNKEL, per germline (reference sequence). This CDR3 contains 15 residues. CDR3 bases: TGTGCCAGCAGCCAAGGAGTAGCGATTGAAGAGACCCAGTACTTC. It is translated as CASSQGVAIEETQYF.

This clone is a singleton in its sample. The V call is TRBV19, the J call TRBJ2-2; D possibly corresponds to TRBD1 (6 bases). The CDR3 is 18 amino acids. Germline values: CDR1 LNHDA, CDR2 SQIVND (reference sequence). The V and J ends lost 4 bases and 5 bases respectively, with 23 bases between them. The CDR3 sequence: CASSKTGGTRWVTGELFF. DNA of the CDR3: TGTGCCAGTAGTAAGACAGGCGGAACTCGTTGGGTGACCGGGGAGCTGTTTTTT.

V is TRBV5-1 and J is TRBJ2-3; 9 bases align to TRBD2. Germline V gene sequence: CDR1 SGHRS, CDR2 YFSETQ. Losses at the gene ends were 6 bases for V and 4 bases for J; bases not matched to a gene: 9. The CDR3 is made up of 15 amino acids. CDR3 sequence: CASKGTSLPADTQYF. As DNA, the CDR3 is TGCGCCAGCAAGGGGACTAGCCTCCCAGCAGATACGCAGTATTTT.

CDR3 loop: CASSRQGTGELFF. CDR3 in DNA: TGTGCCAGCAGTCGCCAGGGCACCGGGGAGCTGTTTTTT. J is TRBJ2-2 and V is TRBV5-4, with TRBD1 as a possible D gene (5 bases). With 5 bases removed from V and 4 bases from J, the gap between germline ends came to 9 bases. Germline V gives CDR1 SGHNT, CDR2 YYREEE (reference sequence). The CDR3 is 13 residues long. The variable domain in full, completed from reference TRBV5-4 and TRBJ2-2, reads ETGVTQSPTHLIKTRGQQVTLRCSSQSGHNTVSWYQQALGQGPQFIFQYYREEENGRGNFPPRFSGLQFPNYSSELNVNALELDDSALYLCASSRQGTGELFFGEGSRLTVL.

The chain recombines TRBV4-1 with TRBJ2-2; 8 nucleotides line up with TRBD2. The germline gives CDR1 MGHRA, CDR2 YSYEKL. The trim removed 7 bases at V and 5 bases at J, leaving 9 bases unmatched. The CDR3 spans 15 residues. The CDR3 DNA is TGCGCCAGCAATCTGGAGGAGCGGGGGACCGGGGAGCTGTTTTTT. Protein sequence: CASNLEERGTGELFF.

This clone was observed a few times. The V call is TRBV7-9, the J call TRBJ1-2; D is unresolved. The germline V and J ends were trimmed by 5 bases and 6 bases, with 13 bases remaining between them. Germline lookup yields CDR1 SEHNR and CDR2 FQNEAQ (reference sequence). CDR3 length equals 13 residues. For the CDR3, the DNA is TGTGCCAGCAGCCCAAACGGGCGGGATGGCTACACCTTC. This sequence encodes CASSPNGRDGYTF.

The V call is TRBV4-2, the J call TRBJ1-2, with 9 bases identical to TRBD1. Losses at the gene ends were 7 bases for V and 3 bases for J; bases not matched to a gene: 3. The germline CDR1 and CDR2 sequences are LGHNA and YNFKEQ. The CDR3 extends over 13 amino acids. The CDR3 is CASNGDRDYGYTF. CDR3 DNA: TGTGCCAGCAATGGGGACAGGGACTATGGCTACACCTTC.

The chain has TRBV3-1 (or the pseudogene TRBV3-2) and TRBJ1-3; unclear D gene. The length of the CDR3 is 14 residues. The V gene's germline CDR1 is LGHDT and CDR2 YNNKEL (reference sequence). V gave up 4 bases and J gave up 0 bases, with 7 bases separating them. CDR3 residues: CASSLQFSGNTIYF. CDR3 nucleotides: TGTGCCAGCAGCCTGCAGTTCTCTGGAAACACCATATATTTT.

The chain has TRBV6-5 and TRBJ1-2; 7 bases match TRBD1. V lost 2 bases to trimming and J lost 3 bases; unmatched junction nucleotides: 9. Germline CDR1 reads MNHEY; CDR2 reads SVGAGI. The CDR3 totals 16 residues. The CDR3 protein is CASSYRTHRGDYGYTF. The CDR3 DNA reads as TGTGCCAGCAGTTACCGAACCCACAGGGGAGACTATGGCTACACCTTC.

The gene calls are TRBV5-1 and TRBJ1-1; D is undetermined. This CDR3 is 14 amino acids long. The germline V gene encodes CDR1 SGHRS and CDR2 YFSETQ. Trimming stripped 0 bases from V and 2 bases from J, with 8 bases between. This chain's CDR3 is CASSLGQINTEAFF. The CDR3 DNA reads as TGCGCCAGCAGCTTGGGACAAATTAACACTGAAGCTTTCTTT.

This chain connects TRBV3-1 (or the pseudogene TRBV3-2) to TRBJ2-7; 11 positions match TRBD2. V trimming: 2 bases; J trimming: 7 bases; junction bases outside the gene matches: 4. The CDR3 extends over 14 amino acids. Germline CDR1 is LGHDT and CDR2 is YNNKEL (reference sequence). The CDR3: CASSQMRLAGEQYF. CDR3 DNA: TGTGCCAGCAGCCAAATGAGACTAGCGGGGGAGCAGTACTTC.

This chain uses TRBV5-6 with TRBJ1-2, with 7 bases that match TRBD1. Germline trimming cut 3 bases from V and 8 bases from J; bases unmatched to any gene: 13. The CDR3 is 15 residues long. Germline V CDR1 and CDR2: SGHDT, YYEEEE. CDR3 sequence reads: CASSSPQGGIYGYTF. In DNA form, the CDR3 reads TGTGCCAGCAGCTCACCGCAGGGGGGCATTTACGGCTACACCTTC.